Below, 26 T cell receptor beta chains from the same sample are listed, as sequenced in a study of blood T cell repertoires in COVID-19. Some clones are missing from TCRdb's copy, which holds only in-frame ones; the method was immunoSEQ multiplex PCR. Here the sample spans around 180,000 clones, 70% to 90% being singletons. Sequencing used peripheral blood. These receptors all stem from a man aged 55 to 69 with acute or convalescent COVID-19.

The V call is TRBV5-6, the J call TRBJ1-4; no clear D. The CDR3 spans 14 residues. Trimming pared 0 bases from V and 0 bases from J, leaving 3 bases between. Germline assignment: CDR1 SGHDT and CDR2 YYEEEE. CDR3 protein: CASSLVTTNEKLFF. DNA of the CDR3: TGTGCCAGCAGCTTGGTAACAACTAATGAAAAACTGTTTTTT.

CDR3 DNA sequence: TGCGCCAGCAGCGTAAACCCCCTACAGGGAGGGGGTGAAAAACTGTTTTTT. As protein: CASSVNPLQGGGEKLFF. The genes are TRBV5-1 and TRBJ1-4, with D tentatively TRBD1 (6 bases). This CDR3 is built from 17 residues. The germline V and J ends were trimmed by 4 bases and 7 bases, with 23 bases remaining between them. Germline V gene lookup returns CDR1 SGHRS and CDR2 YFSETQ.

This CDR3 reads CASSSPRQGGTEAFF. The CDR3, as DNA: TGTGCCAGCAGTTCCCCGCGACAGGGGGGCACTGAAGCTTTCTTT. The chain is built from TRBV27 and TRBJ1-1; 9 bases line up with TRBD1. Trimming at V came to 4 bases and at J to 4 bases, leaving 7 bases not matched to a gene. CDR3 length equals 15 residues. Germline-derived CDR1 and CDR2 are MNHEY and SMNVEV (reference sequence).

The gene calls are TRBV5-5 and TRBJ1-3, with D maybe TRBD1 (6 bases). V lost 3 bases and J lost 0, with 10 bases in between. In germline, CDR1 is SGHKS, CDR2 YYEKEE (reference sequence). The CDR3 runs to 15 residues. CDR3 amino acids: CASSWDMGSGNTIYF. CDR3 in DNA: TGTGCCAGCAGCTGGGACATGGGCTCTGGAAACACCATATATTTT.

This chain links TRBV4-3 with TRBJ2-5; 8 bases match TRBD2. The CDR3 spans 16 residues. V lost 8 bases and J lost 5; bases outside the gene matches: 16. The germline V gene encodes CDR1 LGHNA and CDR2 YSLEER. CDR3 DNA sequence: TGCGCCAGCGGAGAGCGGGAGAAGGCCAAGTGGGAGACCCAGTACTTC. Amino acids: CASGEREKAKWETQYF.

J is TRBJ2-2 and V is TRBV27, with 12 nucleotides matching TRBD2. Germline V gives CDR1 MNHEY, CDR2 SMNVEV (reference sequence). This CDR3 comprises 14 residues. V was pared by 6 bases and J by 11 bases, with 7 bases of the junction left unmatched. The CDR3: CASRATSGSGELFF. The CDR3 DNA is TGTGCCAGCAGAGCGACTAGCGGGAGCGGTGAGCTGTTTTTT.

The chain employs TRBV28 and TRBJ2-7; 8 bases match TRBD2. CDR3 length: 15 residues. The germline gives CDR1 MDHEN, CDR2 SYDVKM. Unmatched junction bases numbered 12, after V lost 8 bases and J lost 3 bases. The CDR3 region is CASRLGREVLYEQYF. As DNA, the CDR3 is TGTGCCAGCCGGTTAGGGCGGGAGGTCCTCTACGAGCAGTACTTC.

J is TRBJ1-1 and V is TRBV11-2, with 9 bases identical to TRBD1. The germline CDR1 and CDR2 sequences are SGHAT and FQNNGV. The CDR3 has 13 amino acids. V gave up 5 bases and J gave up 11 bases; unmatched junction bases: 9. The CDR3 DNA follows: TGTGCCAGCAGCCCCGCCGGGACAGGGCTGGCTTTCTTT. Translating gives CASSPAGTGLAFF.

The chain joins TRBV7-2 to TRBJ2-4; 7 positions agree with TRBD2. The junction had 4 bases not matched to a gene; V was cut back by 1 base and J by 7 bases. The CDR3 has 14 residues. CDR1 SGHTA and CDR2 FQGNSA come from the germline V gene. CDR3 sequence (DNA): TGTGCCAGCAGCTTAGATCAGGGAGGGAACATTCAGTACTTC. Translation gives CASSLDQGGNIQYF.

This clone was seen a single time. The chain couples TRBV7-3 to TRBJ2-1, with D perhaps matching TRBD1 (5 bases). V dropped 5 bases and J dropped 5 bases, with 16 bases sitting between them. The germline V gene encodes CDR1 SGHTA and CDR2 FQGTGA. The length of the CDR3 is 15 residues. CDR3 sequence (DNA): TGTGCCAGCAGCGCCGGGTGGGGCAGGGACAATGAGCAGTTCTTC. This sequence encodes CASSAGWGRDNEQFF. Complete variable domain (other parts from reference TRBV7-3 and TRBJ2-1): GAGVSQTPSNKVTEKGKYVELRCDPISGHTALYWYRQSLGQGPEFLIYFQGTGAADDSGLPNDRFFAVRPEGSVSTLKIQRTERGDSAVYLCASSAGWGRDNEQFFGPGTRLTVL.

This sequence joins TRBV28 and TRBJ1-2, with D maybe TRBD1 (6 bases). In germline, CDR1 is MDHEN, CDR2 SYDVKM. This CDR3 is 15 amino acids long. Trimming removed 3 bases at V and 3 bases at J, with 14 bases between. The chain's CDR3 is CASSFGQGRDYGYTF. CDR3 sequence (DNA): TGTGCCAGCAGTTTCGGCCAGGGGCGCGACTATGGCTACACCTTC.

The chain recombines TRBV5-1 with TRBJ2-5; a weak D match, TRBD2 (5 bases). The CDR3 has 15 residues. The V gene's germline CDR1 is SGHRS and CDR2 YFSETQ. The V gene lost 0 bases and the J gene lost 4 bases, with 13 bases spanning the gap. CDR3 nucleotide sequence: TGCGCCAGCAGCTTGGGTAGCAGCGGTAGAGAGACCCAGTACTTC. It yields the protein CASSLGSSGRETQYF. Filled out from reference TRBV5-1 and TRBJ2-5, the complete variable domain reads KAGVTQTPRYLIKTRGQQVTLSCSPISGHRSVSWYQQTPGQGLQFLFEYFSETQRNKGNFPGRFSGRQFSNSRSEMNVSTLELGDSALYLCASSLGSSGRETQYFGPGTRLLVL.

The table lists this clone with a count of one. This rearrangement joins TRBV11-2 to TRBJ1-5, with 8 bases lining up with TRBD1. Looked up from germline, CDR1 is SGHAT and CDR2 is FQNNGV. There are 15 residues in the CDR3. Trimming cost V 3 bases and J 0 bases; bases outside gene matches: 1. CDR3 region: CASSLDRASNQPQHF. As DNA, the CDR3 is TGTGCCAGCAGCTTGGACAGGGCTAGCAATCAGCCCCAGCATTTT. Supplemented by reference TRBV11-2 and TRBJ1-5, the full variable domain reads EAGVAQSPRYKIIEKRQSVAFWCNPISGHATLYWYQQILGQGPKLLIQFQNNGVVDDSQLPKDRFSAERLKGVDSTLKIQPAKLEDSAVYLCASSLDRASNQPQHFGDGTRLSIL.

The V call is TRBV4-2, the J call TRBJ2-7; 8 bases map to TRBD1. The CDR3 contains 15 residues. CDR1 and CDR2 (germline): LGHNA, YNFKEQ. The V gene end was trimmed by 4 bases and the J gene end by 6 bases; junction bases not matched to a gene: 11. The CDR3 DNA sequence: TGTGCCAGCAGCCGGACCGCGGACAGGGTGGGCGAGCAGTACTTC. As protein: CASSRTADRVGEQYF.

This clone was seen a single time. V and J are TRBV4-1 and TRBJ1-1, with 8 nucleotides matching TRBD1. Per the germline V gene, CDR1 is MGHRA and CDR2 is YSYEKL. The CDR3 length is 14 residues. V gave up 4 bases and J gave up 6 bases; unmatched junction bases: 7. CDR3 sequence (DNA): TGCGCCAGCAGCCCGGAAGGACAGGGCCCTGAAGCTTTCTTT. This sequence encodes CASSPEGQGPEAFF.

The chain couples TRBV6-5 to TRBJ1-3; D remains unclear. Germline CDR1 MNHEY, CDR2 SVGAGI. Between the trimmed V and J ends, which lost 2 bases and 3 bases, there was a span of 8 bases. The CDR3 totals 14 residues. CDR3 sequence reads: CASSYVGGGNTIYF. CDR3 bases: TGTGCCAGCAGTTACGTGGGAGGTGGAAACACCATATATTTT.

The gene calls are TRBV5-1 and TRBJ2-3; 7 bases agree with TRBD2. The CDR3 totals 14 residues. J was trimmed by 2 bases and V by 4 bases; bases with no gene match: 4. CDR1 SGHRS and CDR2 YFSETQ come from the germline V gene. The CDR3 DNA reads TGCGCCAGCAGCCCTGGGACTATCACAGATACGCAGTATTTT. Translating it yields CASSPGTITDTQYF.

The chain carries TRBV7-6 and TRBJ2-1; 16 nucleotides line up with TRBD2. J gave up 16 bases and V 5 bases, and 14 bases lay outside the gene matches. CDR1 is SGHVS, CDR2 FNYEAQ, per germline. The CDR3 contains 16 residues. The chain's CDR3 is CASSLTRGLAGGPLFF. For the CDR3, the DNA is TGTGCCAGCAGCCTAACCCGGGGACTAGCGGGAGGGCCTCTTTTCTTC.

J is TRBJ2-1 and V is TRBV5-1; 8 nucleotides line up with TRBD2. From germline, CDR1 is SGHRS and CDR2 YFSETQ. The CDR3 runs to 17 residues. J was trimmed by 6 bases and V by 0 bases; bases with no gene match: 11. The CDR3 spells CASSLGGAGLGFNEQFF. The CDR3 DNA reads as TGCGCCAGCAGCTTGGGCGGGGCGGGACTAGGTTTCAATGAGCAGTTCTTC.

The chain carries TRBV4-1 and TRBJ2-5, with D possibly being TRBD2 (6 bases). Germline V CDR1 and CDR2: MGHRA, YSYEKL. This CDR3 comprises 13 residues. Deletions cut 1 base from V and 5 bases from J, with 8 bases between. The CDR3 region has the DNA TGCGCCAGCAGCCAAGTGACTAGGGAGACCCAGTACTTC. This sequence encodes CASSQVTRETQYF.

The V gene is TRBV28, the J gene TRBJ1-5, with a tentative D call TRBD1 (5 bases). Trimming stripped 6 bases from V and 0 bases from J, with 18 bases between. CDR3 length: 17 amino acids. Germline CDR1 and CDR2: MDHEN and SYDVKM. The CDR3 is CASRELGWGRSNQPQHF. The CDR3 DNA reads TGTGCCAGCAGAGAACTTGGGTGGGGCCGTAGCAATCAGCCCCAGCATTTT.

The V call is TRBV23-1, the J call TRBJ2-5; tentatively, D is TRBD1 (5 bases). TRBV23-1 is annotated as an ORF whose role is uncertain. The CDR3 has 16 amino acids. V was trimmed by 2 bases and J by 1 base, leaving 14 bases between them. The CDR3 DNA reads TGCGCCAGCAGTCAACCCTTACTGGGGCTCCAAGAGACCCAGTACTTC. It yields the protein CASSQPLLGLQETQYF.

The J gene is TRBJ1-1, the V gene TRBV18; weak D call: TRBD1 (5 bases). Trimming cost V 0 bases and J 9 bases, with 11 bases left between them. The CDR3 length is 13 residues. Looked up from germline, CDR1 is KGHSH and CDR2 is LQKENI. This CDR3 reads CASSPPGEGQAFF. As DNA, the CDR3 is TGTGCCAGCTCACCACCGGGGGAGGGGCAAGCTTTCTTT.

The chain carries TRBV27 and TRBJ1-2; 8 bases are shared with TRBD1. This CDR3 region has 14 residues. CDR1 is MNHEY, CDR2 SMNVEV, per germline (reference sequence). Trimming cost V 3 bases and J 5 bases; bases outside gene matches: 5. Written as DNA, the CDR3 is TGTGCCAGCAGTTTGACTGGGACAGGATATGGCTACACCTTC. This encodes CASSLTGTGYGYTF.

The J gene is TRBJ1-2, the V gene TRBV20-1; no clear D. Germline-derived CDR1 and CDR2 are DFQATT and SNEGSKA (reference sequence). The CDR3 loop spans 10 amino acids. The V end lost 6 bases, the J end lost 5 bases, and 7 bases lay between the germline ends. CDR3 in DNA: TGCAGTGCGCCAGGATATGGCTACACCTTC. It specifies CSAPGYGYTF.

Comments on this clone: Distinct nucleotide sequences in the sample also encode this CDR3. The gene calls are TRBV5-1 and TRBJ2-1; 10 nucleotides align to TRBD2. Trimming cost V 4 bases and J 0 bases; bases outside gene matches: 1. The length of the CDR3 is 15 residues. The germline V gene has CDR1 SGHRS and CDR2 YFSETQ. The DNA for the CDR3 is TGCGCCAGCAGCCCTAGCGGGAGCTCCTACAATGAGCAGTTCTTC. Translation gives CASSPSGSSYNEQFF.